The sequence of this T cell receptor (beta chain) was determined in a study of OX40 agonist ivuxolimab in advanced cancers. Background on the whole study: Ivuxolimab, which targeted the costimulatory receptor OX40 (CD134), was an agonistic, fully human IgG2 monoclonal antibody. Three dose-escalation patients achieved partial responses, one with hepatocellular carcinoma and two with cutaneous melanoma. The paper reports the monotherapy dose-escalation portion (N of about 50 patients) of the phase I ivuxolimab trial. Of the roughly 52 dose-escalation patients, hepatocellular carcinoma was present in around 19, melanoma in roughly 15, renal cell carcinoma in 9 and head and neck cancer in 9. Prior anti-PD-1, anti-PD-L1 or anti-CTLA-4 therapy was permitted, and approximately 40% of dose-escalation patients had received checkpoint inhibitors. Intravenous ivuxolimab was administered to patients every 2 weeks at six dose levels: 0.01, 0.1, 0.3, 1.5, 3 and 10 mg/kg. Peripheral TCRbeta sequencing aimed to test whether ivuxolimab altered TCR sequence diversity and caused clonal T-cell expansion. In the dose-escalation cohort, 82.7% of patients were male, and the mean age was roughly 60 years, with a range of roughly 23 to 85.

The trial excluded patients who had a history of autoimmune disease or who were on systemic immunosuppression. Peripheral blood for TCR sequencing was collected from all dose cohorts at baseline, on cycle 4 day 1, and on cycle 7 day 1. The samples were taken from a phase I, first-in-human, multicenter, open-label dose-escalation trial of ivuxolimab. Adults with locally advanced or metastatic melanoma, renal cell carcinoma, hepatocellular carcinoma or head and neck squamous cell carcinoma were enrolled in the trial. Before TCR sequencing, CD4+ T cells and CD8+ T cells from peripheral blood were sorted into separate populations. Study-level results and caveats: Low levels of normalized T-cell clonal expansion were also seen in some patients who did not respond. The antigen specificity of the peripheral T cells that underwent clonal expansion was not determined. Partial responders in the 0.1-3.0 mg/kg groups had among the lowest normalized peripheral clonal expansion, especially among CD8+ T cells. At doses of 0.1 to 3.0 mg/kg, clonal expansion of both CD4+ and CD8+ blood T cells was observed from baseline to week 6. On average, CD8+ T cells showed more expanded clones than CD4+ T cells after ivuxolimab.

As concerns this clone: Its antigen is currently not known. It has no much larger one-base neighbor in the sample; base qualities were not kept.

Genomic DNA was extracted from sorted cells for sequencing of the TCRbeta CDR3 region. The immunoSEQ Assay was used for sequencing of TCRbeta CDR3 regions. TCRdb re-hosts the immuneACCESS table, in-frame sequences only. Its copies lack some clones; in the studies checked, an unresolved V gene accounts for under half of them, and the cause for the rest is not known. The sample includes 66,000 or so clones, with around 82% observed a single time. Around 0.52% of the sample is taken by the ten largest. V is clipped by 1 base and J by 6 bases, and the sequence between their germline boundaries is 21 bases long. In the germline V gene, CDR1 corresponds to LGHNA and CDR2 to YSLEER. Its CDR3 holds 18 amino acids, cysteine through phenylalanine. The only DNA kept is the CDR3, 54 bases in frame from the first base.

This specimen was CD4+ or CD8+ T cells sorted from blood, taken in a trial of the OX40 agonist ivuxolimab. The V and J genes are TRBV4-3 and TRBJ2-2, with no confident D gene call. This clonotype was obtained from an adult with an advanced solid tumor such as melanoma, head and neck, liver or kidney cancer. The encoded CDR3 is CASSQGSVGLGVAGELFF. The DNA sequence follows: TGCGCCAGCAGCCAAGGATCAGTAGGGCTGGGTGTCGCCGGGGAGCTGTTTTTT.